This T cell receptor (beta chain) was sequenced during a study of T cells in Graves' hyperthyroidism and ophthalmopathy. Germline V gene lookup returns CDR1 SGHNT and CDR2 YYREEE (reference sequence). The junction had 2 bases not matched to a gene; V was cut back by 3 bases and J by 4 bases. The CDR3 runs to 14 residues. Overall study findings and caveats: The model anticipated ophthalmopathy a median around six months pre-onset.

Out of more than 8 ml of fresh peripheral blood came the PBMCs. With regard to this clonotype: Antigen: not known.

The CDR3 regions of TCR beta were amplified from RNA transcripts. The study used the HTBI primer set for a first-round RT-PCR of the TCR CDR3. TCRdb re-called the multiplex PCR reads with MiXCR, one entry per CDR3 protein. The sample carries about 210,000 distinct CDR3 sequences, approximately 17% recorded once. Material for sequencing was blood. The source is a man aged 45 to 65 with Graves' hyperthyroidism. The chain links TRBV5-4 to TRBJ2-2; 8 bases match TRBD1. The CDR3 nucleotides read TGTGCCAGCAGCTGGGACAGGCTCACCGGGGAGCTGTTTTTT. It translates to CASSWDRLTGELFF. Using reference TRBV5-4 and TRBJ2-2 for the parts outside the CDR3, the full variable domain is ETGVTQSPTHLIKTRGQQVTLRCSSQSGHNTVSWYQQALGQGPQFIFQYYREEENGRGNFPPRFSGLQFPNYSSELNVNALELDDSALYLCASSWDRLTGELFFGEGSRLTVL.